These 32 T cell receptor beta chains were all obtained from the same sample, sequenced in a study of blood T cell repertoires in COVID-19 (dated by TCRdb to 2020 to 2022). Libraries were made using the immunoSEQ multiplex PCR assay. Drawn from immuneACCESS, this table holds only the in-frame rearrangements with V and J called that TCRdb kept. Clones are partly lost; checked studies trace under half to an unresolved V gene and leave the rest unexplained. The sample table lists some 90,000 clones, 87% of them with a count of one. The ten largest clones capture about 17% of the sample. The specimen sequenced was peripheral blood. The source is a woman aged 55-70 years with COVID-19, enrolled during active disease.

The genes are TRBV18 and TRBJ1-6; the match to TRBD1 covers 11 bases. The V segment lost 3 bases and the J segment 0 bases; nucleotides outside the gene matches: 10. Germline V gene data show CDR1 as KGHSH and CDR2 as LQKENI. The length of the CDR3 is 20 residues. The CDR3 loop is CASSPVPSGTGGSYNSPLHF. In nucleotides, the CDR3 is TGTGCCAGCTCACCCGTCCCATCCGGGACAGGGGGCTCCTATAATTCACCCCTCCACTTT.

The chain uses TRBV29-1 and TRBJ1-4; TRBD1 might be the D (5 bases). This CDR3 has 13 amino acids. Trimming removed 4 bases from V and 7 bases from J, with 13 bases in between. Germline V gives CDR1 SQVTM, CDR2 ANQGSEA. CDR3 protein: CSVGPGRGEKLFF. CDR3 bases: TGCAGCGTTGGGCCGGGGCGGGGTGAAAAACTGTTTTTT. Using reference TRBV29-1 and TRBJ1-4 for the parts outside the CDR3, the full variable domain is SAVISQKPSRDICQRGTSLTIQCQVDSQVTMMFWYRQQPGQSLTLIATANQGSEATYESGFVIDKFPISRPNLTFSTLTVSNMSPEDSSIYLCSVGPGRGEKLFFGSGTQLSVL.

The chain employs TRBV7-2 and TRBJ1-2; D not resolved. Germline lookup yields CDR1 SGHTA and CDR2 FQGNSA. The V end lost 4 bases, the J end lost 4 bases, and 10 bases lay between the germline ends. The CDR3 has 13 residues. CDR3 bases: TGTGCCAGCAGCTCTCTAGACGGCTATGGCTACACCTTC. Translation: CASSSLDGYGYTF.

The chain has TRBV5-1 and TRBJ2-5; the D is unclear. This CDR3 comprises 12 residues. The germline gives CDR1 SGHRS, CDR2 YFSETQ. The V and J ends lost 2 bases and 4 bases respectively, with 6 bases between them. CDR3 DNA sequence: TGCGCCAGCAGCTTTCCGGGAGAGACCCAGTACTTC. Amino acids: CASSFPGETQYF.

V is TRBV5-8 and J is TRBJ1-4; D unresolved. V lost 0 bases, J lost 7 bases, and 10 bases lay in between. This CDR3 is built from 14 residues. Germline V gene data show CDR1 as SGHTS and CDR2 as YDEGEE. The CDR3 DNA follows: TGTGCCAGCAGCTTGGAGCCGGGTGGTGAAAAACTGTTTTTT. Translated, it gives CASSLEPGGEKLFF.

The chain is built from TRBV5-1 and TRBJ1-2; TRBD1 agrees at 10 bases. The CDR3 runs 15 residues. In germline, CDR1 is SGHRS, CDR2 YFSETQ. V shed 0 bases, J shed 7 bases, and the junction held 6 bases outside the gene matches. CDR3 in amino acids: CASSLGQGADGGYTF. In nucleotides, the CDR3 is TGCGCCAGCAGCTTGGGACAGGGGGCAGATGGTGGCTACACCTTC.

This rearrangement joins TRBV2 to TRBJ1-1; tentatively, D is TRBD1 (5 bases). CDR3 length equals 14 residues. The ends were cut back, 3 bases at V and 6 bases at J, with 14 bases in the middle. The germline V gene encodes CDR1 SNHLY and CDR2 FYNNEI. The CDR3 sequence is CASSELGAGSEAFF. The CDR3 bases are TGTGCCAGCAGTGAGCTTGGGGCAGGGTCTGAAGCTTTCTTT. Combining the CDR3 with reference TRBV2 and TRBJ1-1 gives the whole variable domain EPEVTQTPSHQVTQMGQEVILRCVPISNHLYFYWYRQILGQKVEFLVSFYNNEISEKSEIFDDQFSVERPDGSNFTLKIRSTKLEDSAMYFCASSELGAGSEAFFGQGTRLTVV.

The J gene is TRBJ1-5, the V gene TRBV29-1; the D gene is possibly TRBD1 (5 bases). Trimming took off 6 bases at V and 9 bases at J, with 15 bases between the two ends. The CDR3 totals 12 residues. Germline V CDR1 and CDR2: SQVTM, ANQGSEA. CDR3 nucleotides: TGCAGCGTCGGGGGGGGTGCGGGGCCCCAGCATTTT. It translates to CSVGGGAGPQHF.

In this sample, this clone turned up a few times. This chain connects TRBV7-2 to TRBJ1-6; possibly TRBD1 for D (6 bases). CDR1 SGHTA and CDR2 FQGNSA come from the germline V gene. This CDR3 region has 16 residues. Trimming removed 2 bases at V and 7 bases at J, with 15 bases between. CDR3 sequence reads: CASSLHPGQTNSPLHF. As DNA, the CDR3 is TGTGCCAGCAGCTTACACCCTGGACAGACGAATTCACCCCTCCACTTT. Full variable domain (missing parts from reference TRBV7-2 and TRBJ1-6): GAGVSQSPSNKVTEKGKDVELRCDPISGHTALYWYRQSLGQGLEFLIYFQGNSAPDKSGLPSDRFSAERTGGSVSTLTIQRTQQEDSAVYLCASSLHPGQTNSPLHFGNGTRLTVT.

V gene TRBV6-2 or TRBV6-3 combines with J gene TRBJ2-1; 16 nucleotides agree with TRBD2. With V trimmed by 6 bases and J by 7 bases, 3 bases remained unmatched. CDR1 is MNHEY and CDR2 is SVGEGT in the germline V gene. The CDR3 extends over 15 amino acids. The CDR3 DNA reads as TGTGCCAGCAGCCGGGGACTAGCGGGGGGGAATGAGCAGTTCTTC. Its protein product is CASSRGLAGGNEQFF.

The CDR3 bases are TGTGCCAGCAGTTTATTCCCGAGCACTCTTACTGAAGCTTTCTTT. Translated: CASSLFPSTLTEAFF. This sequence joins TRBV27 and TRBJ1-1, with D unresolved. The CDR3 spans 15 residues. V dropped 1 base and J dropped 5 bases, with 14 bases sitting between them. Germline lookup yields CDR1 MNHEY and CDR2 SMNVEV (reference sequence).

This rearrangement joins TRBV7-8 to TRBJ2-3; 11 nucleotides agree with TRBD2. Germline CDR1 and CDR2: SGHVS and FQNEAQ. This CDR3 spans 16 amino acids. V gave up 3 bases and J gave up 4 bases; unmatched junction bases: 6. This CDR3 is CASSFRLAGIADTQYF. DNA of the CDR3: TGTGCCAGCAGCTTCCGACTAGCGGGGATCGCAGATACGCAGTATTTT.

J is TRBJ1-2 and V is TRBV27; the D is unclear. The V end lost 3 bases, the J end lost 2 bases, and 10 bases lay between the germline ends. The CDR3 sequence is 14 residues long. Germline-derived CDR1 and CDR2 are MNHEY and SMNVEV (reference sequence). CDR3 DNA: TGTGCCAGCAGTTTCAACCTAAAAAACTATGGCTACACCTTC. Protein: CASSFNLKNYGYTF.

CDR3: CASSPTPGGSSGNTIYF. The CDR3 DNA reads as TGCGCCAGCAGCCCCACCCCGGGCGGGAGCTCTGGAAACACCATATATTTT. The chain combines TRBV5-1 with TRBJ1-3; D remains unclear. From germline, CDR1 is SGHRS and CDR2 YFSETQ. Trimming pared 4 bases from V and 0 bases from J, leaving 17 bases between. The CDR3 is 17 amino acids.

The CDR3 DNA is TGTGCCAGCAGTGCCCAGGGTTTGGGTCAGCCCCAGCATTTT. Translation: CASSAQGLGQPQHF. V and J are TRBV6-4 and TRBJ1-5, with D maybe TRBD1 (5 bases). Germline CDR1 reads MRHNA; CDR2 reads SNTAGT. This CDR3 is 14 amino acids long. Trimming shortened V by 4 bases and J by 6 bases, and 13 bases separated the two germline ends.

V and J are TRBV6-5 and TRBJ1-3, with 7 bases lining up with TRBD1. The CDR3 runs 15 residues. In germline, CDR1 is MNHEY, CDR2 SVGAGI. Trimming took 6 bases from V and 0 from J; bases not matched to a gene: 5. The CDR3 DNA sequence: TGTGCCAGCAGCCCAACAGGGGACTCTGGAAACACCATATATTTT. Residues: CASSPTGDSGNTIYF.

This sequence joins TRBV7-2 and TRBJ2-3, with TRBD1 matching over 10 bases. This CDR3 region has 15 residues. Germline values: CDR1 SGHTA, CDR2 FQGNSA. Unmatched junction bases numbered 5, after V lost 5 bases and J lost 3 bases. The CDR3 sequence: CASSRRTGGTDTQYF. CDR3 DNA sequence: TGTGCCAGCAGCCGCAGGACAGGGGGGACAGATACGCAGTATTTT.

CDR3 loop: CASADRGASNEKLFF. The CDR3 nucleotides are TGTGCCAGCGCTGACCGGGGGGCCTCTAATGAAAAACTGTTTTTT. The rearrangement links TRBV25-1 to TRBJ1-4; D is possibly TRBD1 (6 bases). Trimming pared 8 bases from V and 3 bases from J, leaving 16 bases between. The CDR3 has 15 amino acids. Germline V gene lookup returns CDR1 MGHDK and CDR2 SYGVNS.

This chain joins TRBV30 and TRBJ1-1, with D possibly TRBD1 on 6 matching bases. Trimming removed 0 bases at V and 11 bases at J, with 13 bases between. Germline V gene sequence: CDR1 GTSNPN, CDR2 SVGIG (reference sequence). The CDR3 length is 12 residues. This chain's CDR3 is CAWSVWGRGAFF. The CDR3, as DNA: TGTGCCTGGAGTGTTTGGGGGCGCGGGGCTTTCTTT. Full variable domain (missing parts from reference TRBV30 and TRBJ1-1): SQTIHQWPATLVQPVGSPLSLECTVEGTSNPNLYWYRQAAGRGLQLLFYSVGIGQISSEVPQNLSASRPQDRQFILSSKKLLLSDSGFYLCAWSVWGRGAFFGQGTRLTVV.

This rearrangement joins TRBV5-1 to TRBJ1-3, with TRBD1 matching over 8 bases. Looked up from germline, CDR1 is SGHRS and CDR2 is YFSETQ. The CDR3 is 18 residues long. The J segment lost 3 bases and the V segment lost 1 base, leaving 12 bases of the junction unmatched. The CDR3 sequence is CASSLQGTTGDLGNTIYF. The CDR3, as DNA: TGCGCCAGCAGCTTGCAGGGGACGACAGGGGACCTTGGAAACACCATATATTTT.

The chain links TRBV19 to TRBJ1-5; 10 bases fit TRBD1. The CDR3 has 15 residues. V lost 6 bases, J lost 0 bases, and 2 bases stayed unmatched. The V gene's germline CDR1 is LNHDA and CDR2 SQIVND (reference sequence). CDR3 in DNA: TGTGCCAGTAGGGACAGGGGGTTTAGCAATCAGCCCCAGCATTTT. Its translation: CASRDRGFSNQPQHF.

The sample holds many counts of this clone. The J gene is TRBJ1-1, the V gene TRBV18, with D unclear. CDR1 KGHSH and CDR2 LQKENI come from the germline V gene. Trimming stripped 2 bases from V and 3 bases from J, with 16 bases between. The CDR3 totals 16 residues. The CDR3 bases are TGTGCCAGCTCACCAGAGTCGGCGGGGTTGGACACTGAAGCTTTCTTT. As protein: CASSPESAGLDTEAFF. The full variable domain, rest sourced from reference TRBV18 and TRBJ1-1, is NAGVMQNPRHLVRRRGQEARLRCSPMKGHSHVYWYRQLPEEGLKFMVYLQKENIIDESGMPKERFSAEFPKEGPSILRIQQVVRGDSAAYFCASSPESAGLDTEAFFGQGTRLTVV.

The chain is built from TRBV18 and TRBJ1-1; 7 bases align to TRBD1. This CDR3 is 14 amino acids long. Germline trimming cut 3 bases from V and 4 bases from J; bases unmatched to any gene: 5. The V gene's germline CDR1 is KGHSH and CDR2 LQKENI. The CDR3 sequence: CASSPIDRVTEAFF. The DNA of the CDR3 is TGTGCCAGCTCACCCATCGACAGGGTCACTGAAGCTTTCTTT. Filled out from reference TRBV18 and TRBJ1-1, the complete variable domain reads NAGVMQNPRHLVRRRGQEARLRCSPMKGHSHVYWYRQLPEEGLKFMVYLQKENIIDESGMPKERFSAEFPKEGPSILRIQQVVRGDSAAYFCASSPIDRVTEAFFGQGTRLTVV.

V gene TRBV27 combines with J gene TRBJ1-2, with TRBD1 matching 8 bases. The CDR3 contains 18 residues. Unmatched junction bases numbered 13, after V lost 2 bases and J lost 2 bases. The V gene's germline CDR1 is MNHEY and CDR2 SMNVEV (reference sequence). The DNA for the CDR3 is TGTGCCAGCAGTTTAAGAAGGGAGACAGGGGCCCCGAACTATGGCTACACCTTC. Translating it yields CASSLRRETGAPNYGYTF.

V usage is TRBV5-8 and J usage is TRBJ1-6; perhaps TRBD1 as D (5 bases). V gave up 0 bases and J gave up 3 bases, with 7 bases separating them. The CDR3 length is 15 residues. The germline V gene has CDR1 SGHTS and CDR2 YDEGEE. This chain's CDR3 is CASSLVQGYNSPLHF. The CDR3 DNA sequence: TGTGCCAGCAGCTTGGTGCAGGGCTATAATTCACCCCTCCACTTT.

This clone was counted only a few times. This chain joins TRBV10-3 and TRBJ1-2; D is possibly TRBD1 (5 bases). In germline, CDR1 is ENHRY, CDR2 SYGVKD. V was cut by 3 bases and J by 7 bases, with 9 bases left in between. This CDR3 spans 12 amino acids. CDR3 protein: CAISEGRVGYTF. CDR3 sequence (DNA): TGTGCCATCAGTGAAGGCAGGGTTGGCTACACCTTC.

The rearrangement links TRBV7-8 to TRBJ1-5, with a tentative D call TRBD1 (5 bases). Trimming removed 4 bases from V and 5 bases from J, with 21 bases in between. Germline CDR1 SGHVS, CDR2 FQNEAQ. This CDR3 has 17 residues. This CDR3 reads CASSSGQAHHHYQPQHF. The DNA for the CDR3 is TGTGCCAGCAGCTCCGGACAAGCTCATCATCACTATCAGCCCCAGCATTTT.

This sequence joins TRBV6-2 or TRBV6-3 and TRBJ1-2; TRBD1 matches at 10 bases. CDR1 and CDR2 from the germline V gene are MNHEY and SVGEGT. V lost 6 bases, J lost 5 bases, and 6 bases stayed unmatched. The CDR3 length is 14 residues. The CDR3 loop is CASSRTGGSYGYTF. DNA of the CDR3: TGTGCCAGCAGCCGGACAGGGGGAAGTTATGGCTACACCTTC.

The chain carries TRBV6-6 and TRBJ1-6, with TRBD1 as a possible D gene (6 bases). Germline CDR1 reads MNHNY; CDR2 reads SVGAGI (reference sequence). The CDR3 totals 14 residues. Trimming removed 2 bases from V and 7 bases from J, with 9 bases in between. DNA for the CDR3: TGTGCCAGCAGTTACAGGGGGGGAAATTCACCCCTCCACTTT. Its protein product is CASSYRGGNSPLHF.

The V and J genes are TRBV7-9 and TRBJ2-2, with TRBD1 matching over 7 bases. Germline V CDR1 and CDR2: SEHNR, FQNEAQ (reference sequence). The CDR3 has 15 residues. With V trimmed by 5 bases and J by 2 bases, 5 bases remained unmatched. The CDR3 bases are TGTGCCAGCAGCGCAGGGGGTTCCAACACCGGGGAGCTGTTTTTT. Translation gives CASSAGGSNTGELFF.

The rearrangement links TRBV28 to TRBJ2-1; D unresolved. Trimming removed 7 bases from V and 5 bases from J, with 9 bases in between. Germline V gene data show CDR1 as MDHEN and CDR2 as SYDVKM. The CDR3 length is 12 residues. The CDR3 coding sequence is TGTGCCAGCACCGTATCTAACAATGAGCAGTTCTTC. Residues: CASTVSNNEQFF.

This clone has more than one count but fewer than ten. J is TRBJ2-3 and V is TRBV7-2, with 15 positions matching TRBD2. CDR3 size: 16 residues. Germline V gene sequence: CDR1 SGHTA, CDR2 FQGNSA. V was pared by 5 bases and J by 11 bases, with 11 bases of the junction left unmatched. In DNA form, the CDR3 reads TGTGCCAGCAGCCCTGCCGGACTAGCGGGGGGGCGGGGGCAGTATTTT. This sequence encodes CASSPAGLAGGRGQYF.